What follows are 8 T cell receptor beta chains derived from one specimen sequenced in a study of blood T cell repertoires in COVID-19. The repertoire was sequenced with immunoSEQ multiplex PCR; TCRdb's copy has only in-frame clones and lacks some. The repertoire holds 300,000 to 400,000 clones, with 88% as singletons. Sequencing was done on a sample of peripheral blood. Receptors were obtained from a woman aged 65 to 85 with COVID-19, enrolled during active disease.

In this sample, this clone turned up many times. The V and J genes are TRBV5-6 and TRBJ1-1; perhaps TRBD1 as D (5 bases). This CDR3 is 12 amino acids long. CDR1 is SGHDT, CDR2 YYEEEE, per germline. V dropped 0 bases and J dropped 7 bases, with 7 bases sitting between them. The CDR3: CASSLVQGEAFF. CDR3 sequence (DNA): TGTGCCAGCAGCTTGGTTCAGGGTGAAGCTTTCTTT. Full variable domain (outside the CDR3, taken from reference TRBV5-6 and TRBJ1-1): DAGVTQSPTHLIKTRGQQVTLRCSPKSGHDTVSWYQQALGQGPQFIFQYYEEEERQRGNFPDRFSGHQFPNYSSELNVNALLLGDSALYLCASSLVQGEAFFGQGTRLTVV.

The chain is built from TRBV7-2 and TRBJ1-5; no clear D gene. Germline values: CDR1 SGHTA, CDR2 FQGNSA. The V and J ends lost 5 bases and 2 bases respectively, with 13 bases between them. There are 15 residues in the CDR3. The CDR3 loop is CASSPRHLGNQPQHF. The CDR3 DNA is TGTGCCAGCAGCCCAAGACATTTGGGCAATCAGCCCCAGCATTTT.

The chain combines TRBV6-6 with TRBJ2-1, with a possible D match to TRBD2 (5 bases). This CDR3 comprises 11 residues. Germline lookup yields CDR1 MNHNY and CDR2 SVGAGI (reference sequence). The CDR3 protein is CATGNDNEQFF. CDR3 nucleotide sequence: TGTGCTACGGGGAACGACAATGAGCAGTTCTTC.

The V and J genes are TRBV6-5 and TRBJ1-5, with D tentatively TRBD1 (5 bases). Germline values: CDR1 MNHEY, CDR2 SVGAGI. The germline V and J ends were trimmed by 8 bases and 4 bases, with 12 bases remaining between them. The CDR3 covers 13 residues. The CDR3 protein is CASVRGENQPQHF. As DNA, the CDR3 is TGTGCCAGCGTTCGGGGGGAGAATCAGCCCCAGCATTTT.

The chain has TRBV6-1 and TRBJ2-7; D uncertain. Germline assignment: CDR1 MNHNS and CDR2 SASEGT. Trimming pared 2 bases from V and 4 bases from J, leaving 9 bases between. The CDR3 is made up of 13 amino acids. The CDR3: CASSEWAEYEQYF. In DNA, the CDR3 is TGTGCCAGCAGTGAATGGGCTGAGTACGAGCAGTACTTC.

The chain joins TRBV2 to TRBJ2-1, with 7 bases that match TRBD1. V dropped 5 bases and J dropped 2; count of bases not matched to a gene: 6. Germline V CDR1 and CDR2: SNHLY, FYNNEI. This CDR3 region has 15 residues. CDR3 sequence reads: CASSPGTAAYNEQFF. For the CDR3, the DNA is TGTGCCAGCAGTCCCGGGACAGCTGCCTACAATGAGCAGTTCTTC.

This clone was recorded once. V usage is TRBV30 and J usage is TRBJ1-2, with D maybe TRBD1 (5 bases). V lost 2 bases, J lost 8 bases, and 15 bases lay in between. The CDR3 loop spans 13 amino acids. Germline values: CDR1 GTSNPN, CDR2 SVGIG (reference sequence). CDR3 sequence: CAWSLSDSYGYTF. DNA for the CDR3: TGTGCCTGGAGTTTAAGTGACAGCTACGGCTACACCTTC.

The chain has TRBV6-6 and TRBJ1-2, with 8 bases identical to TRBD1. Germline CDR1 MNHNY, CDR2 SVGAGI (reference sequence). The CDR3 length is 12 residues. Losses at the gene ends were 6 bases for V and 7 bases for J; bases not matched to a gene: 4. CDR3 protein: CASRSTGGGYTF. The DNA for the CDR3 is TGTGCCAGCAGGAGCACAGGGGGTGGCTACACCTTC.